These T cell receptor beta chains were read from a single sample in a study of blood T cell repertoires in COVID-19. Data came from immunoSEQ multiplex PCR; TCRdb stores just in-frame clones and leaves some out. The sample carries 470,000 or so clones, approximately 85% recorded once. The sample comprised peripheral blood. The receptors originated from a human donor in a cohort sampled during active COVID-19. The CDR3 runs from the conserved cysteine through the conserved F or W. A D gene is named only where the DNA matches it firmly. Size tells how often a clone was seen (once, few, many) or the class of an expanded clone, and some rows leave it out.

V gene: TRBV29-1
clone size: NA
D gene: NA
J gene: TRBJ2-5
CDR3 protein: CSVGDGTKLGETQYF
CDR3 DNA: TGCAGCGTGGGGGATGGGACAAAACTGGGGGAGACCCAGTACTTC

V gene: TRBV7-9
clone size: NA
D gene: TRBD1
J gene: TRBJ1-4
CDR3 protein: CASSLVGTGGEKLFF
CDR3 DNA: TGTGCCAGCAGCTTAGTTGGGACAGGGGGTGAAAAACTGTTTTTT

V gene: TRBV2
clone size: NA
D gene: NA
J gene: TRBJ1-6
CDR3 protein: CATGWRDNSPLHF
CDR3 DNA: TGTGCCACCGGCTGGCGGGATAATTCACCCCTCCACTTT

V gene: TRBV28
clone size: NA
D gene: TRBD1
J gene: TRBJ2-1
CDR3 protein: CASSSYGTGEVNEQFF
CDR3 DNA: TGTGCCAGCAGTTCCTACGGGACAGGGGAAGTAAATGAGCAGTTCTTC

V gene: TRBV7-3
clone size: NA
D gene: TRBD2
J gene: TRBJ2-5
CDR3 protein: CASSGLAGVGETQYF
CDR3 DNA: TGTGCCAGCAGCGGACTAGCGGGAGTAGGAGAGACCCAGTACTTC

V gene: TRBV24-1
clone size: NA
D gene: NA
J gene: TRBJ2-2
CDR3 protein: CATSDFTEYTGELFF
CDR3 DNA: TGTGCCACCAGTGATTTCACGGAGTACACCGGGGAGCTGTTTTTT

V gene: TRBV6-4
clone size: NA
D gene: NA
J gene: TRBJ2-6
CDR3 protein: CASSSNSGANVLTF
CDR3 DNA: TGTGCCAGCAGTAGCAACTCTGGGGCCAACGTCCTGACTTTC

V gene: TRBV19
clone size: NA
D gene: TRBD1
J gene: TRBJ1-2
CDR3 protein: CASSDTGTGVYGYTF
CDR3 DNA: TGTGCCAGTAGTGACACCGGGACAGGGGTCTATGGCTACACCTTC

V gene: TRBV27
clone size: NA
D gene: NA
J gene: TRBJ1-2
CDR3 protein: CASSSQGFGYTF
CDR3 DNA: TGTGCCAGCAGTTCACAGGGTTTCGGCTACACCTTC

V gene: TRBV30
clone size: NA
D gene: NA
J gene: TRBJ1-2
CDR3 protein: CAWTGGNYGYTF
CDR3 DNA: TGTGCCTGGACGGGAGGCAACTATGGCTACACCTTC

V gene: TRBV10-2
clone size: few
D gene: TRBD1
J gene: TRBJ2-5
CDR3 protein: CASSETGQGRETQYF
CDR3 DNA: TGCGCCAGCAGTGAAACGGGACAGGGAAGAGAGACCCAGTACTTC

V gene: TRBV28
clone size: NA
D gene: NA
J gene: TRBJ1-5
CDR3 protein: CASSLYGTRGNQPQHF
CDR3 DNA: TGTGCCAGCAGTTTGTACGGGACAAGGGGCAATCAGCCCCAGCATTTT